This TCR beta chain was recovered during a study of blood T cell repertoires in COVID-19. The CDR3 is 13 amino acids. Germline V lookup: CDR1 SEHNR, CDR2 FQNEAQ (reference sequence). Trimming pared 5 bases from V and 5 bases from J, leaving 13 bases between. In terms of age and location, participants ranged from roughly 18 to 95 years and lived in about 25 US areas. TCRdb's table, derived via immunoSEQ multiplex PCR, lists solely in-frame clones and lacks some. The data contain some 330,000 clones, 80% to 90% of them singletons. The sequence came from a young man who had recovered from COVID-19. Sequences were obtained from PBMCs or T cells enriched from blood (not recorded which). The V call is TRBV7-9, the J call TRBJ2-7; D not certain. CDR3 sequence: CASSPGSVHEQYF. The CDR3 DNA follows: TGTGCCAGCAGCCCCGGGTCAGTCCACGAGCAGTACTTC.